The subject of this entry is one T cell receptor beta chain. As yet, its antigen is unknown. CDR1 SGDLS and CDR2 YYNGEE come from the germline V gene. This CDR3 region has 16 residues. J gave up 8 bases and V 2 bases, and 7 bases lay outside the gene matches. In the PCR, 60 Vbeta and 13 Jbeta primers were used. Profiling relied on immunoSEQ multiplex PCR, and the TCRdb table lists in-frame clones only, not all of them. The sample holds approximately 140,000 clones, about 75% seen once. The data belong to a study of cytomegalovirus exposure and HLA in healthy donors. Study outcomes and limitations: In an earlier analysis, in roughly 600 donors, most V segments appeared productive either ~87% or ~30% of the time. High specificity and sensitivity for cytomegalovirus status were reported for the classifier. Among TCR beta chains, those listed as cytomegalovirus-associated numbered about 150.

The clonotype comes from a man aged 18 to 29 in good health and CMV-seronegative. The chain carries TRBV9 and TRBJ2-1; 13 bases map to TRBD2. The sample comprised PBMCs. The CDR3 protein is CASSVRTSGRVDEQFF. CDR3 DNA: TGTGCCAGCAGCGTTAGGACTAGCGGGAGAGTGGATGAGCAGTTCTTC.